These 15 T cell receptor beta chains originate from one sample sequenced in a study of technical replicates of blood from a handful of donors. Generated by immunoSEQ multiplex PCR, the TCRdb table keeps only in-frame clones and is missing some. The sample yields under 85,000 clones, 85% to 95% seen once. What was sequenced was T cells isolated from PBMCs. These receptors originate from a human donor in good health.

V and J are TRBV7-9 and TRBJ2-7; D gene ambiguous. Trimming cost V 2 bases and J 5 bases, with 7 bases left between them. Looked up from germline, CDR1 is SEHNR and CDR2 is FQNEAQ (reference sequence). The CDR3 runs 12 residues. The CDR3 bases are TGTGCCAGCAGCTTATATACTGACGAGCAGTACTTC. Encoded protein: CASSLYTDEQYF.

The rearrangement links TRBV7-3 to TRBJ1-4; D is ambiguous. The germline V and J ends were trimmed by 0 bases and 5 bases, with 10 bases remaining between them. The CDR3 sequence is 15 residues long. CDR1 is SGHTA and CDR2 is FQGTGA in the germline V gene. The CDR3 here is CASSLTGATNEKLFF. The CDR3 DNA is TGTGCCAGCAGCTTAACGGGAGCCACGAATGAAAAACTGTTTTTT.

The rearrangement links TRBV2 to TRBJ2-1; TRBD2 matches at 9 bases. The CDR3 consists of 16 residues. Germline CDR1 is SNHLY and CDR2 is FYNNEI. The junction had 10 bases not matched to a gene; V was cut back by 6 bases and J by 4 bases. The CDR3 DNA is TGTGCCAGCAGCCCCGAGACTAGCGGCCTATACAATGAGCAGTTCTTC. Protein: CASSPETSGLYNEQFF.

The chain joins TRBV5-1 to TRBJ2-4; a possible D gene is TRBD2 (5 bases). The CDR3 extends over 15 amino acids. Trimming removed 0 bases at V and 1 base at J, with 8 bases between. Per germline, CDR1 SGHRS and CDR2 YFSETQ. As DNA, the CDR3 is TGCGCCAGCAGCTTGGCCGGGGAGGCCAAAAACATTCAGTACTTC. It translates to CASSLAGEAKNIQYF.

The chain combines TRBV5-1 with TRBJ2-5; 8 bases match TRBD2. V trimming: 4 bases; J trimming: 2 bases; junction bases outside the gene matches: 7. CDR3 size: 15 residues. CDR1 and CDR2 (germline): SGHRS, YFSETQ. This CDR3 reads CASSHLPGGQETQYF. CDR3 bases: TGCGCCAGCAGCCACCTTCCGGGGGGGCAAGAGACCCAGTACTTC.

V and J are TRBV11-3 and TRBJ1-1; D is ambiguous. This CDR3 region has 12 residues. Germline V lookup: CDR1 SGHNT, CDR2 YENEEA. V was shortened by 5 bases and J by 1 base, with 5 bases between the two germline ends. The CDR3 sequence: CASSPRNTEAFF. DNA of the CDR3: TGTGCCAGCAGCCCTCGGAACACTGAAGCTTTCTTT.

The CDR3 is CASQSGVYNEQFF. The CDR3 coding sequence is TGTGCCAGTCAATCGGGGGTATACAATGAGCAGTTCTTC. The rearrangement joins TRBV19 to TRBJ2-1, with D tentatively TRBD2 (6 bases). Per germline, CDR1 LNHDA and CDR2 SQIVND (reference sequence). This CDR3 comprises 13 residues. The V gene lost 8 bases and the J gene lost 4 bases, with 12 bases spanning the gap.

This clone occurred once. V usage is TRBV9 and J usage is TRBJ2-2; D is ambiguous. Germline V CDR1 and CDR2: SGDLS, YYNGEE. The V end lost 3 bases, the J end lost 2 bases, and 14 bases lay between the germline ends. The CDR3 is 16 amino acids. This CDR3 is CASSDDLNLNTGELFF. Written as DNA, the CDR3 is TGTGCCAGCAGCGACGACTTAAACTTAAACACCGGGGAGCTGTTTTTT.

The chain joins TRBV6-1 to TRBJ2-7; the D is unclear. This CDR3 contains 15 residues. V was trimmed by 2 bases and J by 2 bases, leaving 13 bases between them. Germline lookup yields CDR1 MNHNS and CDR2 SASEGT. The CDR3 coding sequence is TGTGCCAGCAGTGAAATACAACCGTCTGCCTACGAGCAGTACTTC. It encodes CASSEIQPSAYEQYF.

The chain uses TRBV7-9 and TRBJ1-2, with TRBD1 identical over 8 bases. Germline loops: CDR1 SEHNR, CDR2 FQNEAQ (reference sequence). CDR3 length: 14 amino acids. Unmatched junction bases numbered 7, after V lost 3 bases and J lost 7 bases. For the CDR3, the DNA is TGTGCCAGCAGCTTGTCGGACAGGGAAGGTGGCTACACCTTC. This translates into CASSLSDREGGYTF.

The rearrangement uses TRBV6-1 and TRBJ2-5; a weak D match, TRBD2 (6 bases). The germline V gene encodes CDR1 MNHNS and CDR2 SASEGT. Trimming pared 2 bases from V and 4 bases from J, leaving 17 bases between. This CDR3 comprises 16 residues. CDR3: CASSELGGNVGETQYF. CDR3 DNA sequence: TGTGCCAGCAGTGAATTGGGCGGGAATGTGGGAGAGACCCAGTACTTC.

The chain recombines TRBV23-1 with TRBJ1-5, with no clear D. TRBV23-1 is annotated as an ORF whose role is uncertain. The CDR3 is made up of 13 amino acids. The ends were cut back, 4 bases at V and 5 bases at J, with 9 bases in the middle. The CDR3 DNA is TGCGCCAGCAGTCCTAGCGTTGATCAGCCCCAGCATTTT. Its protein is CASSPSVDQPQHF.

This chain connects TRBV4-3 to TRBJ2-1; D possibly corresponds to TRBD2 (6 bases). Trimming left V 0 bases short and J 9 bases short, with 15 bases between. This CDR3 is 15 amino acids long. Per germline, CDR1 LGHNA and CDR2 YSLEER. The CDR3, as DNA: TGCGCCAGCAGCCAAGAAATCTCGGGAGCAAGTGAGCAGTTCTTC. Protein product: CASSQEISGASEQFF.

The rearrangement links TRBV6-5 to TRBJ2-5; 9 bases are shared with TRBD1. This CDR3 is built from 14 residues. Germline CDR1 and CDR2: MNHEY and SVGAGI. V shed 5 bases and J 4 bases; nucleotides not matched to a gene: 5. DNA for the CDR3: TGTGCCAGCAGTCAGGGACAGGGAGGAGAGACCCAGTACTTC. Its protein is CASSQGQGGETQYF.

The chain carries TRBV4-2 and TRBJ1-5, with D unresolved. The CDR3 runs 11 residues. V lost 3 bases, J lost 5 bases, and 2 bases lay in between. Per germline, CDR1 LGHNA and CDR2 YNFKEQ. In DNA, the CDR3 is TGTGCCAGCAGCCACGATCAGCCCCAGCATTTT. Translated: CASSHDQPQHF.